This T cell receptor beta chain was sequenced for a study of blood T cell repertoires in COVID-19. Study-level background: Researchers got acute and convalescent COVID-19 samples from the United States, Italy and Spain. PBMCs, B-cell-depleted T cells, or T cells provided the cDNA or gDNA that made up the material.

CDR1 is MNHEY, CDR2 SVGAGI, per germline. The CDR3 has 14 residues. The junction had 7 bases not matched to a gene; V was cut back by 5 bases and J by 5 bases. Clones were read by immunoSEQ multiplex PCR, and TCRdb kept only the in-frame ones, dropping some. Altogether approximately 72,000 clones are present, approximately 85% being singletons, with the ten largest covering 35% to 40%. The clonotype originates from an elderly woman with active or convalescent COVID-19. V usage is TRBV6-5 and J usage is TRBJ2-5, with 8 bases aligning to TRBD2. Sequencing was performed on peripheral blood. For the CDR3, the DNA is TGTGCCAGCAGTCCGGAAGGCGGGGGGGAGACCCAGTACTTC. Translation gives CASSPEGGGETQYF.